This T cell receptor (beta chain) came from a study of shared clonotypes between healthy human individuals. Study results and limitations: Even with large depth, rarefaction showed that sorted-subset sequencing was incomplete. Sharing across four donors was highest in naive CD4 (roughly 5%) and lowest in memory CD8 (around 0.4%).

Naive CD8 cells comprised CD45RO-negative, CCR7-positively selected cells, excluding terminally differentiated effector memory CD45RA+ cells. As for this clone: The antigen is not known.

V lost 0 bases, J lost 8 bases, and 13 bases stayed unmatched. Per the germline V gene, CDR1 is SGDLS and CDR2 is YYNGEE. The CDR3 totals 18 residues. The assay was immunoSEQ multiplex PCR, and TCRdb's table has in-frame clones only and misses some. The repertoire has hundreds of thousands of clones, 95% to 97% of them found once; the top ten carry around 0.25%. Sequenced material: naive CD8+ T cells sorted from blood. This TCR was sampled from a man aged 30 to 39 in good health. This sequence joins TRBV9 and TRBJ2-1; 11 bases are a match to TRBD2. CDR3 nucleotide sequence: TGTGCCAGCAGCGTAGTACTAGCGGGAGAATCGGCTGGCGATGAGCAGTTCTTC. Protein product: CASSVVLAGESAGDEQFF.